Listed below are T cell receptor beta chains from one sample, sequenced in a study of T and B cells in COVID-19 patients. TCRdb reanalysed the multiplex PCR reads using MiXCR and keeps one entry per CDR3 protein. The sample shows roughly 5,200 distinct CDR3 sequences, less than 35% of them seen only once. Specimen: blood. These receptors all stem from a human donor with active COVID-19. The CDR3 runs from the conserved cysteine through the conserved F or W. D genes are given only for firm matches. Clone size is stated in some rows and not others, as once, few, many or a class when expanded.

v_gene	abundance	j_gene	d_gene	CDR3nt	CDR3aa
TRBV30	medium-sized	TRBJ1-6	NA	TGTGCCCGCCAAGGTGATAATTCACCCCTCCACTTT	CARQGDNSPLHF
TRBV6-5	NA	TRBJ2-6	NA	TGTGCCAGCAGTTACCGGGGAGGGGGCAGGGCTGGGGCCAACGTCCTGACTTTC	CASSYRGGGRAGANVLTF
TRBV4-3	medium-sized	TRBJ1-4	NA	TGCGCCAGCAGCCAAGGTGAAGGACGGTCTAATGAAAAACTGTTTTTT	CASSQGEGRSNEKLFF
TRBV19	once	TRBJ2-5	TRBD1	TGTGCCAGTATCCTTTCCGGGACAGGGGTGTACCAAGAGACCCAGTACTTC	CASILSGTGVYQETQYF
TRBV10-3	NA	TRBJ2-1	NA	TGTGCCATCAGTGAGTTTAGCGGCGATGAGCAGTTCTTC	CAISEFSGDEQFF
TRBV7-2	NA	TRBJ2-5	NA	TGTGCCAGCAGCTTAGTTAGGTGGGGGACCTCGTACTTC	CASSLVRWGTSYF
TRBV5-1	NA	TRBJ1-4	NA	TGCGCCAGCACCTGGGGGGGCACTAATGAAAAACTGTTTTTT	CASTWGGTNEKLFF
TRBV5-4	medium-sized	TRBJ2-3	NA	TGTGCCAGCAGCCCGGGGGATACAGATACGCAGTATTTT	CASSPGDTDTQYF
TRBV6-5	few	TRBJ1-1	NA	TGTGCCAGCAGTGAAGCCAAGAACACTGAAGCTTTCTTT	CASSEAKNTEAFF
TRBV19	NA	TRBJ2-7	TRBD1	TGTGCCAGTAAACCTCCGGGACAGGGCTACGAGCAGTACTTC	CASKPPGQGYEQYF
TRBV18	medium-sized	TRBJ2-5	NA	TGTGCCAGCTCACCCGTCCAAGAGACCCAGTACTTC	CASSPVQETQYF
TRBV6-5	medium-sized	TRBJ2-5	TRBD2	TGTGCCAGTTCCCCAGGGAGGTTCGGGCGGGAGAAAGAGACCCAGTACTTC	CASSPGRFGREKETQYF
TRBV6-6	few	TRBJ1-1	TRBD1	TGTGCCAGCAGACAGGGGCCGAACACTGAAGCTTTCTTT	CASRQGPNTEAFF
TRBV6-1	medium-sized	TRBJ1-3	NA	TGTGCCAGCAGTGAAGTAGGTTGGGCAGCGGATTTT	CASSEVGWAADF
TRBV10-1	once	TRBJ1-5	NA	TGCGCCAGCAGTGAGTCGGCGCAGGGTAATCAGCCCCAGCATTTT	CASSESAQGNQPQHF
TRBV20-1	few	TRBJ2-3	TRBD2	TGCATCCCGGGACTAGCGGAGGGGAATACGCAGTATTTT	CIPGLAEGNTQYF
TRBV5-4	medium-sized	TRBJ2-1	NA	TGTGCCAGCAGCAAAGGGCGGAGGGACAATGAGCAGTTCTTC	CASSKGRRDNEQFF
TRBV5-1	NA	TRBJ1-1	NA	TGCGCCAGCAGCCCGCGGGGGGGCTTGGACACTGAAGCTTTCTTT	CASSPRGGLDTEAFF
TRBV7-2	few	TRBJ2-2	NA	TGTGCCAGCAGCTTAGAGGACATATCGAACACCGGGGAGCTGTTTTTT	CASSLEDISNTGELFF
TRBV20-1	NA	TRBJ1-4	NA	TGCAGTGCTCCCGATATTTCTACCCGACAGTTTAATGAAAAACTGTTTTTT	CSAPDISTRQFNEKLFF
TRBV10-3	medium-sized	TRBJ2-6	NA	TGTGCCATCAGTGAGTCACAGGTTGGGGCCAACGTCCTGACTTTC	CAISESQVGANVLTF
TRBV5-6	medium-sized	TRBJ2-3	TRBD2	TGTGCCAGCAGCTCGCACGCGGGGGGCGGGTCGTTTAGCTCAGGGCATACGCAGTATTTT	CASSSHAGGGSFSSGHTQYF
TRBV10-3	NA	TRBJ2-7	NA	TGTGCCATCAGTGAAAGGGACATCTACGAGCAGTACTTC	CAISERDIYEQYF
TRBV5-4	few	TRBJ1-2	NA	TGTGCCAGCAGCTTTCCGAGTCCGGACAGACAAACCGGCTACACCTTC	CASSFPSPDRQTGYTF
TRBV7-6	NA	TRBJ1-6	NA	TGTGCCAGCAGCTTAGGTATAAAGGATAATTCACCCCTCCACTTT	CASSLGIKDNSPLHF
TRBV6-6	few	TRBJ1-1	TRBD1	TGTGCCAGCAGTGGACAGGGGAACACTGAAGCTTTCTTT	CASSGQGNTEAFF
TRBV6-1	medium-sized	TRBJ2-5	NA	TGTGCCAGCATAAACGAGGGTGGAGAGACCCAGTACTTC	CASINEGGETQYF
TRBV12-3/TRBV12-4	NA	TRBJ1-1	TRBD1	TGTGCCAGCAGTACCGGGACAGGACGCATGAACACTGAAGCTTTCTTT	CASSTGTGRMNTEAFF